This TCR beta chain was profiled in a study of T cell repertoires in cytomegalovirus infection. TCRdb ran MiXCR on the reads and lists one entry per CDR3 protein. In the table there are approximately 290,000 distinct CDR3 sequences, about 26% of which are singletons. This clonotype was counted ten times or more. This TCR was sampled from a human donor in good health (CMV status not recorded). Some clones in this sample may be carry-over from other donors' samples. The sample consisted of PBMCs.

The CDR3 protein is CASSRQGMLGNQPQHF. The CDR3 DNA is TGTGCCAGCAGCCGGCAGGGGATGTTGGGCAATCAGCCCCAGCATTTT. The chain couples TRBV7-8 to TRBJ1-5; TRBD1 is a possible D gene (6 bases). CDR3 length: 16 amino acids. V gave up 5 bases and J gave up 2 bases, with 16 bases separating them. The germline V gene has CDR1 SGHVS and CDR2 FQNEAQ.